Shown below are 7 T cell receptor beta chains from a single sample sequenced in a study of blood T cell repertoires in COVID-19 (TCRdb year 2020). Receptor libraries were prepared by the immunoSEQ multiplex PCR assay. The source is immuneACCESS, and TCRdb retained only in-frame sequences with V and J called. Part of the clones is not carried over; for the studies checked, unresolved V genes explain less than half of this, and the remainder is unexplained. For this sample the table gives over 85,000 clones, of which about 85% were detected only once. The biggest ten clones account for 3.4% of the sample. Material for sequencing was peripheral blood. Every receptor here comes from a man in his fifties with acute or convalescent COVID-19.

The genes are TRBV9 and TRBJ2-3; 11 nucleotides align to TRBD1. Trimming removed 4 bases from V and 1 base from J; junction bases left unmatched: 2. The CDR3 length is 15 residues. CDR1 is SGDLS, CDR2 YYNGEE, per germline. The CDR3 DNA sequence: TGTGCCAGCAGCCGGGACAGGGGGGGCACAGATACGCAGTATTTT. It codes for CASSRDRGGTDTQYF. Filled out from reference TRBV9 and TRBJ2-3, the complete variable domain reads DSGVTQTPKHLITATGQRVTLRCSPRSGDLSVYWYQQSLDQGLQFLIQYYNGEERAKGNILERFSAQQFPDLHSELNLSSLELGDSALYFCASSRDRGGTDTQYFGPGTRLTVL.

The chain combines TRBV4-3 with TRBJ2-3; 7 bases are shared with TRBD1. This CDR3 is built from 14 residues. The germline CDR1 and CDR2 sequences are LGHNA and YSLEER. Losses at the gene ends were 5 bases for V and 4 bases for J; bases not matched to a gene: 6. The CDR3: CASSYSTGADTQYF. CDR3 DNA sequence: TGCGCCAGCAGCTACTCTACAGGGGCAGATACGCAGTATTTT.

The CDR3 DNA sequence: TGCGCCAGCAGCCAAGATGGGCCGGCAGACGCTAATGAAAAACTGTTTTTT. Its protein product is CASSQDGPADANEKLFF. The V gene is TRBV4-3, the J gene TRBJ1-4, with D unclear. Germline assignment: CDR1 LGHNA and CDR2 YSLEER. V shed 0 bases and J shed 3 bases, with 14 bases lying between them. This CDR3 comprises 17 residues.

The chain couples TRBV6-5 to TRBJ1-5; unclear D gene. The CDR3 length is 14 residues. Trimming shortened V by 6 bases and J by 5 bases, and 14 bases separated the two germline ends. Germline CDR1 MNHEY, CDR2 SVGAGI. The CDR3 sequence is CASSEGIRYQPQHF. In DNA form, the CDR3 reads TGTGCCAGCAGCGAGGGTATCCGATATCAGCCCCAGCATTTT.

This chain joins TRBV2 and TRBJ2-7, with 7 nucleotides matching TRBD2. This CDR3 has 13 residues. V dropped 6 bases and J dropped 6; count of bases not matched to a gene: 8. Germline V gene lookup returns CDR1 SNHLY and CDR2 FYNNEI. Here the CDR3 DNA reads TGTGCCAGCAGCCTCATGGGCGGGAGCGAGCAGTACTTC. As protein: CASSLMGGSEQYF.

J is TRBJ1-2 and V is TRBV6-5; D not resolved. The CDR3 runs 13 residues. Trimming cost V 2 bases and J 10 bases, with 14 bases left between them. The germline V gene encodes CDR1 MNHEY and CDR2 SVGAGI. Here the CDR3 DNA reads TGTGCCAGCAGTTACCGGGGAAATCGCGCCTACACCTTC. Protein sequence: CASSYRGNRAYTF.

The V and J genes are TRBV5-1 and TRBJ1-6, with 10 bases lining up with TRBD1. Germline loops: CDR1 SGHRS, CDR2 YFSETQ. Unmatched junction bases numbered 14, after V lost 0 bases and J lost 11 bases. CDR3 length: 18 residues. The chain's CDR3 is CASSLAQGTGTGEAPLHF. The CDR3 DNA is TGCGCCAGCAGCTTGGCCCAGGGGACCGGGACAGGGGAAGCACCCCTCCACTTT.